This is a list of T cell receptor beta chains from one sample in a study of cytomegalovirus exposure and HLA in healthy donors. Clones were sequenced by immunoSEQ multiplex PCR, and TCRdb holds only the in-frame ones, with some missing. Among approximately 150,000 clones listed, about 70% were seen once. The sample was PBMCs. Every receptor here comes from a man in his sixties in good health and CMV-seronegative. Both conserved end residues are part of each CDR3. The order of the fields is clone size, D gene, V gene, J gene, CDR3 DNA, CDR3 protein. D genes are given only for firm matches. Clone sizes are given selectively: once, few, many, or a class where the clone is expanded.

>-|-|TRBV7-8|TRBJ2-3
TGTGCCAGCAGCTTAGCGACCGTCGGAGGGTCAGATACGCAGTATTTT
CASSLATVGGSDTQYF
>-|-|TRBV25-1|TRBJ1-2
TGTGCCAGCAGTGAAGTACGGGGCTATGGCTACACCTTC
CASSEVRGYGYTF
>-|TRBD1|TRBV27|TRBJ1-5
TGTGCCAGCAGTTTAAGAGGGAGGGGACAGGGTCGGAATCAGCCCCAGCATTTT
CASSLRGRGQGRNQPQHF
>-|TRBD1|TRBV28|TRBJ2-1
TGTGCCAGCAGTTTATATCGGACAGGGATCTCCTACAATGAGCAGTTCTTC
CASSLYRTGISYNEQFF
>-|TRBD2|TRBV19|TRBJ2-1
TGTGCCAGTACCCCGGGGCGGGAGGGTAACGATGAGCAGTTCTTC
CASTPGREGNDEQFF
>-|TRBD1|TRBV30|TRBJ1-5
TGTGCCTGGAGTGTACAGGGCAGGGACAGCCAGCCCCAGCATTTT
CAWSVQGRDSQPQHF
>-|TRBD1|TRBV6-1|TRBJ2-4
TGTGCCAGCAGTGGGACAGGGGAAAACGGCAAAAACATTCAGTACTTC
CASSGTGENGKNIQYF
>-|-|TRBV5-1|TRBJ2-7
TGCGCCAGCAGGCGGGACGTAAACTACGAGCAGTACTTC
CASRRDVNYEQYF
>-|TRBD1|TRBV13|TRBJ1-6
TGTGCCAGCAGGTCGGGACAGCCATATAATTCACCCCTCCACTTT
CASRSGQPYNSPLHF
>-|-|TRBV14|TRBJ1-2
TGTGCCAGCAGCCAAGATCTGGCAGGGGATTATGGCTACACCTTC
CASSQDLAGDYGYTF
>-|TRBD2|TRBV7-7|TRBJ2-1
TGTGCTAGCAGCTTTGGGGTAGCGGGAAACAATGAGCAGTTCTTC
CASSFGVAGNNEQFF
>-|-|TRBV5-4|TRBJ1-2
TGTGCCAGCAGCCGAGTTCTCAGGGAGGACTATGGCTACACCTTC
CASSRVLREDYGYTF
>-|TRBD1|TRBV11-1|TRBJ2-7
TGTGCCAGCAGCTTACGGGACAGGGGCAACGAGCAGTACTTC
CASSLRDRGNEQYF
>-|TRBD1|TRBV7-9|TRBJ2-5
TGTGCCAGCAGCTTCCCGGGACAGATCCAAGAGACCCAGTACTTC
CASSFPGQIQETQYF
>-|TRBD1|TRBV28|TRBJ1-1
TGTGCCAGCAGTCGCCACCAACCGGGACAGGGGGCTGAAGCTTTCTTT
CASSRHQPGQGAEAFF
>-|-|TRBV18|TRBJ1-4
TGTGCCAGCTCACCAAAGGCAGGGGCTGAAAAACTGTTTTTT
CASSPKAGAEKLFF
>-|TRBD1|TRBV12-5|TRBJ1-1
TGTGCTAGTGGTTTGCGGATGACAGGGAGAACTTTCTTT
CASGLRMTGRTFF
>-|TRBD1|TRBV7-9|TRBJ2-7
TGTGCCAGCAGCTTAGTAATCATGCCGGGACAGACCTACGAGCAGTACTTC
CASSLVIMPGQTYEQYF
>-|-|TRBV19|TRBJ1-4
TGTGCCAGTACTATCGGATTAAGGGGTGAAAAACTGTTTTTT
CASTIGLRGEKLFF
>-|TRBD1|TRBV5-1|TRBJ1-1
TGCGCCAGCAGCTCACAGGGGGGCCTAGAGCACACTGAAGCTTTCTTT
CASSSQGGLEHTEAFF
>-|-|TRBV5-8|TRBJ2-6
TGTGCCAGCAGCTTGGAAAGGGGCTACGCGGCCAACGTCCTGACTTTC
CASSLERGYAANVLTF
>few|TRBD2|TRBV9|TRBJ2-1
TGTGCCAGCAGCGTCACTAGCGGGAGTTCCAATGAGCAGTTCTTC
CASSVTSGSSNEQFF
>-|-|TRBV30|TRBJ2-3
TGTGCCTGGAGAAGACTAGGAAGTCGCACAGATACGCAGTATTTT
CAWRRLGSRTDTQYF
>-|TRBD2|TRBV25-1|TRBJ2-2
TGTGCCAGCAGTGGTCCTCTAGCGGGAAAGGGGGAGCTGTTTTTT
CASSGPLAGKGELFF
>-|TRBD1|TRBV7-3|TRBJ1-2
TGTGCCACCAGACAACGACAGGGGATATATGGCTACACCTTC
CATRQRQGIYGYTF
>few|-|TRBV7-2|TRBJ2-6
TGTGCCAGCAGACCCTCCCCGGTACCTGGGGCCAACGTCCTGACTTTC
CASRPSPVPGANVLTF
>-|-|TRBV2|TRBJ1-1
TGTGCCAGCAGCAGGGTCTGGAACACTGAAGCTTTCTTT
CASSRVWNTEAFF
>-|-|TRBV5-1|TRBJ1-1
TGCGCCAGCAGCTTGGAGCGGGTCGACACTGAAGCTTTCTTT
CASSLERVDTEAFF
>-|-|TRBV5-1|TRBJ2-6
TGCGCCAGCAGCTTGCAGGGCACAGGGGCCAACGTCCTGACTTTC
CASSLQGTGANVLTF
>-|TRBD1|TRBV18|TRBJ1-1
TGTGCCAGCTCACCTAGAGGGACAGGGACCATGAACACTGAAGCTTTCTTT
CASSPRGTGTMNTEAFF
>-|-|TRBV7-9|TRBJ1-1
TGTGCCAGCAGCTTGTATTCCGGGACACTCGAAAGGGACACTGAAGCTTTCTTT
CASSLYSGTLERDTEAFF
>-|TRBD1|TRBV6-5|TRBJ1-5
TGTGCCAGCAGATCGGACAGGGCAAGCAATCAGCCCCAGCATTTT
CASRSDRASNQPQHF
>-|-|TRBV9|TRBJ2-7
TGTGCCAGCAGCCCCACGACAGACTCGCCCGAGCAGTACTTC
CASSPTTDSPEQYF
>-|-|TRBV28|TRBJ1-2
TGTGCCAGCAGTTTAATAGGGGAGGACTATGGCTACACCTTC
CASSLIGEDYGYTF
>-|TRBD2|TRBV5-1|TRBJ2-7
TGCGCCAGCAGCACGGGACTAGCGGGAGTCTACGAGCAGTACTTC
CASSTGLAGVYEQYF
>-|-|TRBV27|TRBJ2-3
TGTGCCAGCAGTTTAACACCGCTGAGCACAGATACGCAGTATTTT
CASSLTPLSTDTQYF
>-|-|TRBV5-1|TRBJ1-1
TGCGCCAGCAGCTTGACAGCTGAGAACACTGAAGCTTTCTTT
CASSLTAENTEAFF
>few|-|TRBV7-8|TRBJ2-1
TGTGCCAGCAGCACTAGGACAGCGAGTCAATGGTTCTTC
CASSTRTASQWFF
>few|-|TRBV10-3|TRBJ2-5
TGTGCCATGAGGGACAAAGAAGAGACCCAGTACTTC
CAMRDKEETQYF
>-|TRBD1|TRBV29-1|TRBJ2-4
TGCAGCGTTACCCGGGACAGGGCCAGCCTAGCCAAAAACATTCAGTACTTC
CSVTRDRASLAKNIQYF
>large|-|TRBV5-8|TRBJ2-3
TGTGCCAGCAGCCGATACAGGGTTAGCACAGATACGCAGTATTTT
CASSRYRVSTDTQYF
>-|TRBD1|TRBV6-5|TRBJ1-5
TGTGCCAGCAGAAGGACAGGGGGCGAGGATCAGCCCCAGCATTTT
CASRRTGGEDQPQHF
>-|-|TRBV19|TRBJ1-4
TGTGCCAGTAGTACTGGAGGGGTTACTAATGAAAAACTGTTTTTT
CASSTGGVTNEKLFF
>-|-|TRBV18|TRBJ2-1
TGTGCCAGCTCACCACCGTTGGTAGCGGTCTACAATGAGCAGTTCTTC
CASSPPLVAVYNEQFF
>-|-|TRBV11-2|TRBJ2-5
TGTGCCAGCAGCGCCGCGGGCGGGTCAAAGGGAGAGACCCAGTACTTC
CASSAAGGSKGETQYF
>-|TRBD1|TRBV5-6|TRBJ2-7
TGTGCCAGCAGCTTGACAGGGGGACTTCCTTACGAGCAGTACTTC
CASSLTGGLPYEQYF
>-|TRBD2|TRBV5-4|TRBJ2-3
TGTGCCAGCAGCCCTCAGCGGGAGGGGAGCACAGATACGCAGTATTTT
CASSPQREGSTDTQYF
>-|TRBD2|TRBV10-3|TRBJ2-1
TGTGCCATCACCTCCACTAGCGGAGAAAAAGGGAATGAGCAGTTCTTC
CAITSTSGEKGNEQFF
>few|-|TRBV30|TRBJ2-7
TGTGCCTGGAGTCCTCGACAGTCTCTCCCGTACTTC
CAWSPRQSLPYF
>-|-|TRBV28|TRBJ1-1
TGTGCCAGCAGTTCCGCCGGCAGGGTGGGAACTGAAGCTTTCTTT
CASSSAGRVGTEAFF
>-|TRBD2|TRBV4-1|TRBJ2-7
TGCGCCAGCAGCCCCTCCGGGACTAGCGGGTACTGGGAGCAGTACTTC
CASSPSGTSGYWEQYF
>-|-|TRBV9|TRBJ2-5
TGTGCCAGCAGCGGATCCGGGGGCCAAGAGACCCAGTACTTC
CASSGSGGQETQYF
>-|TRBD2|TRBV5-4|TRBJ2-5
TGTGCCAGCAGCCAGGGACTAGCGGGATGGCAAGAGACCCAGTACTTC
CASSQGLAGWQETQYF
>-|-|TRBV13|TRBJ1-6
TGTGCCAGCAAGGGCGGGGCTGATAATTCACCCCTCCACTTT
CASKGGADNSPLHF